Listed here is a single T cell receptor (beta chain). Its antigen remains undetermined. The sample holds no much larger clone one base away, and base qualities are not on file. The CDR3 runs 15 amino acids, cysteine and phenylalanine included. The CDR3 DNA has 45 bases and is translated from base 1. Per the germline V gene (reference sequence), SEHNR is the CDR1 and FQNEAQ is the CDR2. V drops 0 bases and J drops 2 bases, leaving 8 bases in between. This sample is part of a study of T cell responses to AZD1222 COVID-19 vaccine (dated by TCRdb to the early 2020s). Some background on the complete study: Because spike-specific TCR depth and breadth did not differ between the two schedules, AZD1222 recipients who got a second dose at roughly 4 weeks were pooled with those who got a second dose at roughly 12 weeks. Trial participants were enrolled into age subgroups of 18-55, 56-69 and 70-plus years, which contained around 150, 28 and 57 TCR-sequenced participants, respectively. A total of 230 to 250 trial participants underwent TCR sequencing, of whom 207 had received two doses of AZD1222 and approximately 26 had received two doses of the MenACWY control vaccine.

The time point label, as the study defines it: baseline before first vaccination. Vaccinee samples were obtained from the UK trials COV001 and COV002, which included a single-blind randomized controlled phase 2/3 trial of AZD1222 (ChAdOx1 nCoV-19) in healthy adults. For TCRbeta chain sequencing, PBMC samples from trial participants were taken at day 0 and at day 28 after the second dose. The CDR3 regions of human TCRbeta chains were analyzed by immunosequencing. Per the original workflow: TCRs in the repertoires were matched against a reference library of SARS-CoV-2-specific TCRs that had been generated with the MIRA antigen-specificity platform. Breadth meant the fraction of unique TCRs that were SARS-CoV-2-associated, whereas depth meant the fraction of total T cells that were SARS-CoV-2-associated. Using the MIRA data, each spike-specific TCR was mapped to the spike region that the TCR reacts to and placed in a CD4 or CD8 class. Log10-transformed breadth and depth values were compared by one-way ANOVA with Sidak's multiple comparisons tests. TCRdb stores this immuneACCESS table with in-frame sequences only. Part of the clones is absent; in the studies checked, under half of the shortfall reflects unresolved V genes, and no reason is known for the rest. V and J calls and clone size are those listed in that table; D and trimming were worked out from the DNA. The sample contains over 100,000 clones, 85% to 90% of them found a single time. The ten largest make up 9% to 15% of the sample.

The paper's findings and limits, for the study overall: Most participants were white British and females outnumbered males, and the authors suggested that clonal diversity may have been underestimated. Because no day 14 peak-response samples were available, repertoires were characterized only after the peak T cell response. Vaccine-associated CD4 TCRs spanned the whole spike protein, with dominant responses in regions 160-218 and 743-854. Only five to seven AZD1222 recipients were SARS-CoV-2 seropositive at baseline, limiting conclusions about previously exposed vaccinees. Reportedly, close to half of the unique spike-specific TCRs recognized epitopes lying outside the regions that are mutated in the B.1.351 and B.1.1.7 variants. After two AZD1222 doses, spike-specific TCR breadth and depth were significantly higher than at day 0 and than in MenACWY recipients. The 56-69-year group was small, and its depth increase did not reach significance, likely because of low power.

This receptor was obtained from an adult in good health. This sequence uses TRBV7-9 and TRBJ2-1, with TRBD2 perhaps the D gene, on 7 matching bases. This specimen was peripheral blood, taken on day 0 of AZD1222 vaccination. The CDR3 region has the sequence CASSLAGGAYNEQFF. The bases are TGTGCCAGCAGCTTAGCAGGGGGGGCCTACAATGAGCAGTTCTTC.